The 25 T cell receptor beta chains given below trace back to one sample, sequenced in a study of glioma-infiltrating T cells. The iRepertoire nested amplicon-rescue multiplex PCR amplified TCR alpha and beta CDR3s from RNA. TCRdb called the multiplex PCR reads again in MiXCR, with one record for every CDR3 protein. Of under 150,000 distinct CDR3 sequences listed, approximately 40% were seen once; the top ten hold about 18%. The sequenced sample was glioma tissue, nonneoplastic brain tissue, or PBMCs (not recorded which). These receptors were taken from a human donor with low-grade glioma or glioblastoma, undergoing nonglioma brain surgery, or in good health (not recorded which).

This clonotype was found a few times. The rearrangement links TRBV25-1 to TRBJ2-5; tentatively, D is TRBD2 (6 bases). Germline CDR1 and CDR2: MGHDK and SYGVNS. CDR3 length equals 14 residues. Trimming took 3 bases from V and 4 from J, leaving 12 bases between them. The CDR3 nucleotides are TGTGCCAGCAGTGAGCCCGCGGGACTAGAGACCCAGTACTTC. As protein: CASSEPAGLETQYF.

The chain carries TRBV4-2 and TRBJ2-1; unclear D gene. Trimming pared 9 bases from V and 0 bases from J, leaving 12 bases between. The germline gives CDR1 LGHNA, CDR2 YNFKEQ. This CDR3 has 14 amino acids. Here the CDR3 DNA reads TGTGCCAGTGCGCCGGACCCCTCCTACAATGAGCAGTTCTTC. Residues: CASAPDPSYNEQFF.

V usage is TRBV6-1 and J usage is TRBJ1-6; a possible D gene is TRBD1 (6 bases). This CDR3 spans 15 amino acids. V was cut by 4 bases and J by 7 bases, with 14 bases left in between. Germline CDR1 and CDR2: MNHNS and SASEGT. This chain's CDR3 is CASSAPQGANSPLHF. CDR3 sequence (DNA): TGTGCCAGCAGTGCCCCACAGGGAGCGAATTCACCCCTCCACTTT.

Ten or more counts support this clonotype. The V and J genes are TRBV20-1 and TRBJ1-5; D ambiguous. Germline V gene sequence: CDR1 DFQATT, CDR2 SNEGSKA (reference sequence). Trimming removed 3 bases from V and 3 bases from J, with 9 bases in between. The CDR3 length is 13 residues. The CDR3 nucleotides read TGCAGTGCTAGTAGGGCGGTCAATCAGCCCCAGCATTTT. Its protein product is CSASRAVNQPQHF.

The chain joins TRBV6-1 to TRBJ2-5; possibly TRBD2 for D (6 bases). CDR1 and CDR2 (germline): MNHNS, SASEGT. This CDR3 spans 16 amino acids. V lost 5 bases and J lost 3, with 19 bases in between. CDR3 DNA sequence: TGTGCCAGCAGTCCCCCGGCGACTAGGGAGGAAGAGACCCAGTACTTC. This encodes CASSPPATREEETQYF.

The table lists this clonotype with many counts. CDR3 loop: CAILVGSQTTDTQYF. CDR3 nucleotides: TGTGCCATCCTAGTGGGATCCCAGACCACAGATACGCAGTATTTT. J is TRBJ2-3 and V is TRBV27; D is unclear. Germline V gene sequence: CDR1 MNHEY, CDR2 SMNVEV (reference sequence). This CDR3 region has 15 residues. Trimming took off 10 bases at V and 2 bases at J, with 19 bases between the two ends.

The chain carries TRBV20-1 and TRBJ1-4; D is possibly TRBD1 (6 bases). In germline, CDR1 is DFQATT, CDR2 SNEGSKA (reference sequence). The CDR3 sequence is 14 residues long. V lost 6 bases, J lost 3 bases, and 14 bases lay in between. The CDR3 sequence: CSAPKGGSNEKLFF. CDR3 DNA sequence: TGCAGTGCCCCTAAGGGGGGATCTAATGAAAAACTGTTTTTT.

V and J are TRBV19 and TRBJ2-1, with no clear D. This CDR3 has 14 amino acids. Germline V gene sequence: CDR1 LNHDA, CDR2 SQIVND (reference sequence). The V end was cut by 7 bases, the J end by 5 bases, with 15 bases between. CDR3 DNA: TGTGCCAGTATTACTCTAGACGGAGACAATGAGCAGTTCTTC. The encoded protein is CASITLDGDNEQFF. The entire variable domain, with the rest obtained from reference TRBV19 and TRBJ2-1, is as follows: DGGITQSPKYLFRKEGQNVTLSCEQNLNHDAMYWYRQDPGQGLRLIYYSQIVNDFQKGDIAEGYSVSREKKESFPLTVTSAQKNPTAFYLCASITLDGDNEQFFGPGTRLTVL.

V usage is TRBV6-1 and J usage is TRBJ2-5; 9 bases fit TRBD2. The CDR3 is 16 residues long. Germline loops: CDR1 MNHNS, CDR2 SASEGT. V gave up 6 bases and J gave up 7 bases; unmatched junction bases: 15. Here the CDR3 reads CASRPPRLAGTGTQYF. In nucleotides, the CDR3 is TGTGCCAGCAGACCCCCCAGGCTAGCGGGAACCGGGACCCAGTACTTC.

J is TRBJ1-1 and V is TRBV6-1; weak D call: TRBD1 (6 bases). V was trimmed by 11 bases and J by 3 bases, leaving 22 bases between them. The CDR3 sequence is 15 residues long. The germline CDR1 and CDR2 sequences are MNHNS and SASEGT. Here the CDR3 DNA reads TGTGCCTGCGAACAGGGAGGACTGTCGTACACTGAAGCTTTCTTT. Its translation is CACEQGGLSYTEAFF.

The genes are TRBV28 and TRBJ1-4, with D possibly being TRBD1 (5 bases). The CDR3 extends over 16 amino acids. Germline values: CDR1 MDHEN, CDR2 SYDVKM. V lost 5 bases, J lost 3 bases, and 16 bases lay in between. This CDR3 is CASSLNSGTANEKLFF. CDR3 nucleotide sequence: TGTGCCAGCAGTCTGAACTCCGGGACGGCTAATGAAAAACTGTTTTTT.

This clonotype was seen a single time. Compared with germline, one end of the junction differs, possibly owing to a read error. This chain links TRBV7-2 with TRBJ2-5; possible D gene TRBD1, 6 bases. The CDR3 consists of 15 residues. Germline V gene lookup returns CDR1 SGHTA and CDR2 FQGNSA. The CDR3 loop reads CASSQDGIRGETQYF. The CDR3 bases are TGCGCCAGCAGCCAAGACGGCATTAGGGGGGAGACCCAGTACTTC.

The chain links TRBV29-1 to TRBJ2-2; the D is unclear. Germline V lookup: CDR1 SQVTM, CDR2 ANQGSEA. The CDR3 sequence is 12 residues long. Deletions cut 6 bases from V and 4 bases from J, with 9 bases between. CDR3 in DNA: TGCAGCGTCCTCCAAGGCACCGGGGAGCTGTTTTTT. Protein product: CSVLQGTGELFF.

The rearrangement uses TRBV4-1 and TRBJ1-6; D not certain. This CDR3 has 14 amino acids. Trimming stripped 7 bases from V and 7 bases from J, with 14 bases between. The germline gives CDR1 MGHRA, CDR2 YSYEKL. The CDR3 bases are TGCGCCAGCACCCCCGGAGGCGGAAATTCACCCCTCCACTTT. This gives the protein CASTPGGGNSPLHF.

The chain couples TRBV19 to TRBJ1-6; 7 bases are shared with TRBD1. The V segment lost 10 bases and the J segment 8 bases; nucleotides outside the gene matches: 11. This CDR3 is built from 14 residues. Germline V gives CDR1 LNHDA, CDR2 SQIVND (reference sequence). As DNA, the CDR3 is TGTGCCACTGCAGGGGGAGAGTTTGATTCACCCCTCCACTTT. Amino acid sequence: CATAGGEFDSPLHF.

To note about this clonotype: A junction boundary mismatches the germline segment, possibly from a read error. V is TRBV7-7 and J is TRBJ2-5; D is possibly TRBD1 or TRBD2 (5 bases each). The CDR3 is 17 residues long. Germline values: CDR1 SSHAT, CDR2 FNYEAQ (reference sequence). The CDR3 spells CASSAKPSRGSQETEYF. The CDR3 region has the DNA TGTGCCAGCAGTGCCAAGCCCTCGAGGGGCAGCCAAGAGACCGAGTACTTC.

The rearrangement joins TRBV6-1 to TRBJ2-7; perhaps TRBD1 as D (6 bases). Germline values: CDR1 MNHNS, CDR2 SASEGT. Trimming left V 7 bases short and J 3 bases short, with 16 bases between. There are 14 residues in the CDR3. CDR3 nucleotide sequence: TGTGCCAGCAAACGGGACAAGGGGATCTACGAGCAGTACTTC. It translates to CASKRDKGIYEQYF.

This clonotype is deemed medium-sized. The CDR3 nucleotides read TGTGCCAGCAGTTGGGACGCCGCCTACGAGCAGTACTTC. As protein: CASSWDAAYEQYF. V and J are TRBV28 and TRBJ2-7; D may correspond to TRBD1 or TRBD2 (5 bases each). This CDR3 contains 13 residues. Germline V lookup: CDR1 MDHEN, CDR2 SYDVKM. V dropped 4 bases and J dropped 2 bases, with 9 bases sitting between them.

This clonotype was seen a handful of times. This CDR3 reads CASREGLQDSSTNEKLFF. The CDR3 nucleotides read TGTGCCAGCAGGGAGGGACTACAGGATTCCTCAACTAATGAAAAACTGTTTTTT. The rearrangement uses TRBV27 and TRBJ1-4; TRBD1 might be the D (5 bases). CDR1 MNHEY and CDR2 SMNVEV come from the germline V gene (reference sequence). Trimming left V 6 bases short and J 0 bases short, with 20 bases between. The CDR3 sequence is 18 residues long.

V and J are TRBV24-1 and TRBJ1-2, with a possible D match to TRBD1 (6 bases). V gave up 2 bases and J gave up 6 bases, with 15 bases separating them. CDR1 and CDR2 from the germline V gene are KGHDR and SFDVKD. CDR3 length equals 15 residues. CDR3 residues: CATSDSGAGLNGYTF. The CDR3 nucleotides are TGTGCCACCAGTGATTCGGGGGCGGGTTTGAATGGCTACACCTTC.

The V and J genes are TRBV20-1 and TRBJ1-1; D uncertain. The V end lost 6 bases, the J end lost 7 bases, and 15 bases lay between the germline ends. CDR1 is DFQATT, CDR2 SNEGSKA, per germline (reference sequence). CDR3 length: 12 amino acids. The CDR3 DNA follows: TGCAGTGCACTGCAACGTACGTTTGAAGCTTTCTTT. It translates to CSALQRTFEAFF.

The V call is TRBV4-3, the J call TRBJ1-1, with D possibly being TRBD1 (5 bases). The CDR3 has 14 amino acids. Trimming stripped 4 bases from V and 1 base from J, with 10 bases between. Per the germline V gene, CDR1 is LGHNA and CDR2 is YSLEER. The CDR3, as DNA: TGCGCCAGCAGCCTCGGACACTGGAACACTGAAGCTTTCTTT. Its protein product is CASSLGHWNTEAFF.

V usage is TRBV28 and J usage is TRBJ2-7; D call uncertain. Germline CDR1 reads MDHEN; CDR2 reads SYDVKM. V was clipped by 4 bases and J by 6 bases, with 13 bases between them. The CDR3 contains 13 residues. The CDR3 is CASSSGSLGEQYF. In DNA, the CDR3 is TGTGCCAGCAGTTCCGGGTCCCTCGGCGAGCAGTACTTC. The whole variable domain, filled in from reference TRBV28 and TRBJ2-7, reads DVKVTQSSRYLVKRTGEKVFLECVQDMDHENMFWYRQDPGLGLRLIYFSYDVKMKEKGDIPEGYSVSREKKERFSLILESASTNQTSMYLCASSSGSLGEQYFGPGTRLTVT.

The V and J genes are TRBV20-1 and TRBJ2-1; the D gene is possibly TRBD1 (5 bases). The CDR3 sequence is 14 residues long. Trimming left V 1 base short and J 7 bases short, with 14 bases between. Germline CDR1 DFQATT, CDR2 SNEGSKA (reference sequence). CDR3: CSARAEAGWNEQFF. The CDR3 DNA follows: TGCAGTGCTAGAGCAGAGGCAGGGTGGAATGAGCAGTTCTTC.

In this sample, this clonotype turned up a few times. The V and J genes are TRBV6-1 and TRBJ2-7, with TRBD1 matching 7 bases. The length of the CDR3 is 14 residues. V was pared by 6 bases and J by 2 bases, with 7 bases of the junction left unmatched. Looked up from germline, CDR1 is MNHNS and CDR2 is SASEGT. The CDR3 reads CASSQRQGPYEQYF. The CDR3 DNA reads TGTGCCAGCAGCCAAAGACAGGGCCCCTACGAGCAGTACTTC.